This T cell receptor (beta chain) is from a study of control samples from healthy donors and cancer patients. Libraries were prepared by immunoSEQ multiplex PCR; TCRdb keeps only in-frame clonotypes and omits some of them. Altogether 20,000 to 30,000 clones are present, roughly 90% being singletons, with the ten largest covering roughly 12%. CDR1 KGHSH and CDR2 LQKENI come from the germline V gene. This CDR3 is built from 15 residues. V lost 6 bases, J lost 4 bases, and 8 bases stayed unmatched. Material for sequencing was PBMCs. The rearrangement joins TRBV18 to TRBJ1-3; 8 bases agree with TRBD1. The receptor was isolated from a man aged 50 to 59 with lung cancer. CDR3 DNA sequence: TGTGCCAGCTCGCCCTTACAGGGGGAAGGAAACACCATATATTTT. Its protein product is CASSPLQGEGNTIYF.